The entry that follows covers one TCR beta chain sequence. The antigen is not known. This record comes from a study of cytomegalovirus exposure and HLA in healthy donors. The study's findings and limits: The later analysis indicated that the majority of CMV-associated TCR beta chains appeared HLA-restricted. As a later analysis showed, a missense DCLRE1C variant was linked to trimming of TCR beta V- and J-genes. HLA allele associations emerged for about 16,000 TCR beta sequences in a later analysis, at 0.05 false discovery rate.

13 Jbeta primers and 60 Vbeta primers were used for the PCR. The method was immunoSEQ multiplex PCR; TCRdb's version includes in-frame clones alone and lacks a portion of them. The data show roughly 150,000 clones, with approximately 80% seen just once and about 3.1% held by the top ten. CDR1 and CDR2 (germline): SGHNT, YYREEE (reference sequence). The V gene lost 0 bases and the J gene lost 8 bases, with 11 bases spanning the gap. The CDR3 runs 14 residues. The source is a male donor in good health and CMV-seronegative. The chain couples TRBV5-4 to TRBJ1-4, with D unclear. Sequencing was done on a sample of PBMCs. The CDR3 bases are TGTGCCAGCAGCTTGGACGGGTTTGACGAAAAACTGTTTTTT. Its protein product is CASSLDGFDEKLFF. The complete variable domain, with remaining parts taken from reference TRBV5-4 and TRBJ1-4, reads ETGVTQSPTHLIKTRGQQVTLRCSSQSGHNTVSWYQQALGQGPQFIFQYYREEENGRGNFPPRFSGLQFPNYSSELNVNALELDDSALYLCASSLDGFDEKLFFGSGTQLSVL.